This TCR beta chain derives from a study of OX40 agonist ivuxolimab in advanced cancers. General notes on the study: Ivuxolimab was a fully human IgG2 agonistic monoclonal antibody targeting the costimulatory receptor OX40 (CD134). Prior anti-PD-1, anti-PD-L1 or anti-CTLA-4 therapy was permitted, and approximately 42% of dose-escalation patients had received checkpoint inhibitors. Peripheral TCRbeta sequencing aimed to test whether ivuxolimab altered TCR sequence diversity and caused clonal T-cell expansion. Intravenous ivuxolimab was administered to patients every 2 weeks at six dose levels: 0.01, 0.1, 0.3, 1.5, 3 and 10 mg/kg. The paper covers the monotherapy dose-escalation part of the phase I ivuxolimab trial, which included N of about 56 patients. Partial responses were achieved by three dose-escalation patients, of whom one had hepatocellular carcinoma and two had cutaneous melanoma. The dose-escalation cohort was over 70% male with a mean age of 60 years, ranging from roughly 20 to 80. Of the roughly 50 dose-escalation patients, hepatocellular carcinoma was present in approximately 20, melanoma in around 15, renal cell carcinoma in 9 and head and neck cancer in 9.

Patients with a history of autoimmune disease or receiving systemic immunosuppression were excluded from the trial. In every dose cohort, peripheral blood was drawn for TCR sequencing at baseline, cycle 4 day 1, and cycle 7 day 1. The samples were taken from a phase I, first-in-human, multicenter, open-label dose-escalation trial of ivuxolimab. Adults with locally advanced or metastatic head and neck squamous cell, hepatocellular, melanoma or renal cell carcinoma were enrolled in the trial. Before TCR sequencing, CD4+ T cells and CD8+ T cells were sorted from peripheral blood as separate populations. For sequencing of the TCRbeta CDR3 region, genomic DNA was extracted from the sorted cells. TCRbeta CDR3 regions were sequenced using the immunoSEQ Assay. TCRdb holds this immuneACCESS table with in-frame rearrangements only. Some clones are missing; in checked studies, unresolved V genes explain under half, and the rest has no known cause. A total of some 80,000 clones appear in this sample, about 88% of them only once. Of the sample, around 6.6% falls within the top ten clones.

As regards this clone: Its target antigen remains unknown. Base quality data are lacking; no much larger clone is found one base away.

Study-level results and caveats: Antigen specificity was not determined for the clonally expanded peripheral T cells. At doses of 0.1 to 3.0 mg/kg, clonal expansion of both CD4+ and CD8+ T cells in blood was seen between baseline and week 6. After ivuxolimab, expanded clones were on average more numerous among CD8+ T cells than among CD4+ T cells. In partial responders in the 0.1-3.0 mg/kg groups, normalized peripheral clonal expansion was found to be among the lowest, especially among CD8+ T cells. Low levels of normalized T-cell clonal expansion were also seen in some patients who did not respond.

V is clipped by 2 bases and J by 3 bases, and the sequence between their germline boundaries is 10 bases long. Measured from the cysteine to the phenylalanine, the CDR3 is 14 residues long. Just the 42-base CDR3 DNA is kept, in frame starting at base 1. From the germline V gene, CDR1 is SGHTA and CDR2 is FQGNSA. Here the sequenced sample was CD4+ or CD8+ T cells sorted from blood, taken in a trial of the OX40 agonist ivuxolimab. The clonotype was recovered from an adult with an advanced solid tumor such as melanoma, head and neck, liver or kidney cancer. The chain uses TRBV7-2 and TRBJ1-2, with a tentative D gene TRBD1 over 5 matching bases. The CDR3 protein is CASSLRTRDYGYTF. Here is the DNA: TGTGCCAGCAGCTTACGGACCAGGGACTATGGCTACACCTTC.